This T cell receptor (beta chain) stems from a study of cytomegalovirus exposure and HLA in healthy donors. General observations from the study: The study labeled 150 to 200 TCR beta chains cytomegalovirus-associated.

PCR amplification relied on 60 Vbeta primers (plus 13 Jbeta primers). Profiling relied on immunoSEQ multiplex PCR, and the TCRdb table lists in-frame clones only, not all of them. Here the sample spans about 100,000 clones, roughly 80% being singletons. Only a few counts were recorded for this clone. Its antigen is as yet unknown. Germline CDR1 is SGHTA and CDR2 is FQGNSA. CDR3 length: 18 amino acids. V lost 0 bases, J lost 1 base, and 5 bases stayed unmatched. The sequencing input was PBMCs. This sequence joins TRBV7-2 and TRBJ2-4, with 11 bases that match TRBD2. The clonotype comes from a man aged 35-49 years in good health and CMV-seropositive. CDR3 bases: TGTGCCAGCAGCTTAGCGATAGCGGGGGGGGTGGCCAAAAACATTCAGTACTTC. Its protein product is CASSLAIAGGVAKNIQYF.